Below, 3 T cell receptor beta chains from the same sample are listed, as sequenced in a study of blood T cell repertoires in COVID-19. The data were produced by immunoSEQ multiplex PCR, yet TCRdb's version contains in-frame clones alone and is incomplete. This sample has 180,000 or so clones, with 85% to 90% found just once. The sample taken for sequencing was peripheral blood. The source is a man younger than 35 with acute or convalescent COVID-19.

The chain uses TRBV7-2 and TRBJ2-5; D call uncertain. This CDR3 is 16 amino acids long. V was pared by 4 bases and J by 5 bases, with 20 bases between. CDR1 is SGHTA and CDR2 is FQGNSA in the germline V gene. The CDR3 sequence is CASSSPPRKPLETQYF. The CDR3 DNA sequence: TGTGCCAGCAGCTCCCCCCCGCGAAAACCATTGGAGACCCAGTACTTC.

The chain combines TRBV30 with TRBJ2-3; 10 bases map to TRBD1. V lost 1 base, J lost 6 bases, and 13 bases stayed unmatched. The CDR3 contains 17 residues. Looked up from germline, CDR1 is GTSNPN and CDR2 is SVGIG (reference sequence). This chain's CDR3 is CAWSETGGRLSWDTQYF. CDR3 nucleotide sequence: TGTGCCTGGAGTGAGACAGGGGGCCGGTTGAGTTGGGATACGCAGTATTTT. Variable domain in full (rest from reference TRBV30 and TRBJ2-3): SQTIHQWPATLVQPVGSPLSLECTVEGTSNPNLYWYRQAAGRGLQLLFYSVGIGQISSEVPQNLSASRPQDRQFILSSKKLLLSDSGFYLCAWSETGGRLSWDTQYFGPGTRLTVL.

The chain carries TRBV2 and TRBJ1-6; TRBD1 matches at 8 bases. This CDR3 region has 16 residues. Per germline, CDR1 SNHLY and CDR2 FYNNEI. With V trimmed by 6 bases and J by 0 bases, 4 bases remained unmatched. CDR3 sequence reads: CASRRTGSSYNSPLHF. CDR3 sequence (DNA): TGTGCCAGCAGACGGACAGGGAGCTCCTATAATTCACCCCTCCACTTT. The whole variable domain, remainder taken from reference TRBV2 and TRBJ1-6, is EPEVTQTPSHQVTQMGQEVILRCVPISNHLYFYWYRQILGQKVEFLVSFYNNEISEKSEIFDDQFSVERPDGSNFTLKIRSTKLEDSAMYFCASRRTGSSYNSPLHFGNGTRLTVT.